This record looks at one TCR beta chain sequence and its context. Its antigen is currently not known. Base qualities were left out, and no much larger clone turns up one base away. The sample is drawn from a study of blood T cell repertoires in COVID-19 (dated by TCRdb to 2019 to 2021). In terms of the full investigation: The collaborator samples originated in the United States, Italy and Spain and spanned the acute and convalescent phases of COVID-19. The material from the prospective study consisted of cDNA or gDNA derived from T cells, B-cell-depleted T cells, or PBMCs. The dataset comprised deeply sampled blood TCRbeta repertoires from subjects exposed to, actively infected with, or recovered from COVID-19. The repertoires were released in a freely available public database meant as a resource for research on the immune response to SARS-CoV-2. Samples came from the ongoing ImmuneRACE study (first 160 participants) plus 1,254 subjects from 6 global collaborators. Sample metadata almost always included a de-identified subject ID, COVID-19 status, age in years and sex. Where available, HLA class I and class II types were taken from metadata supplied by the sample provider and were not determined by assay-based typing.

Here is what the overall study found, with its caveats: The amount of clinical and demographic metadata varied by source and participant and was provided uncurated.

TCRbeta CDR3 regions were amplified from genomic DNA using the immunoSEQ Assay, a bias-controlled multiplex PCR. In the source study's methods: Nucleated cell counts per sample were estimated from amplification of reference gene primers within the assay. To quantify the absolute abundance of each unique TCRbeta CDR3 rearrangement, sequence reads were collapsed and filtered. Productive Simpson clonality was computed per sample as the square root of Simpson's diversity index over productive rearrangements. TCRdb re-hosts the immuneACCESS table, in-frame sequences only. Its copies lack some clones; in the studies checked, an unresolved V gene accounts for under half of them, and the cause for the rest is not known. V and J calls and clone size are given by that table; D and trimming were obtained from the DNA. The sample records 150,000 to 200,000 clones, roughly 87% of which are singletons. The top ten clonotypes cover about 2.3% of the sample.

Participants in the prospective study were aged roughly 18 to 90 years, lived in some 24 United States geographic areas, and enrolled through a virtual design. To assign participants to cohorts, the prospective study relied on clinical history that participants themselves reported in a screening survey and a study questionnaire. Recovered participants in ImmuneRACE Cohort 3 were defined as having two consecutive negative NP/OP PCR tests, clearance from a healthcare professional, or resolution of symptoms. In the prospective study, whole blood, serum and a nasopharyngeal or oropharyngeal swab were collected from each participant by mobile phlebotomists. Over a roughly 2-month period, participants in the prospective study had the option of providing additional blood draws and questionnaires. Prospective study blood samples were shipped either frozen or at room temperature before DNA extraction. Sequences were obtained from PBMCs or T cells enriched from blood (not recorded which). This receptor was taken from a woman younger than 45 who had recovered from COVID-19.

The DNA sequence is given as TGTGCCAGCTCGGGACAGGGAAACTACGAGCAGTACTTC. This sequence encodes CASSGQGNYEQYF. Rearrangement joined TRBV3-1 (or the pseudogene TRBV3-2) to TRBJ2-7; 9 nucleotides in the junction match TRBD1. The germline V gene (reference sequence) specifies LGHDT as CDR1 and YNNKEL as CDR2. Including the terminal cysteine and phenylalanine, the CDR3 comprises 13 residues. Just CDR3 DNA is preserved here, 39 bases in frame from base 1. V and J are trimmed by 8 bases and 3 bases, and the gene matches miss 5 bases of the junction.